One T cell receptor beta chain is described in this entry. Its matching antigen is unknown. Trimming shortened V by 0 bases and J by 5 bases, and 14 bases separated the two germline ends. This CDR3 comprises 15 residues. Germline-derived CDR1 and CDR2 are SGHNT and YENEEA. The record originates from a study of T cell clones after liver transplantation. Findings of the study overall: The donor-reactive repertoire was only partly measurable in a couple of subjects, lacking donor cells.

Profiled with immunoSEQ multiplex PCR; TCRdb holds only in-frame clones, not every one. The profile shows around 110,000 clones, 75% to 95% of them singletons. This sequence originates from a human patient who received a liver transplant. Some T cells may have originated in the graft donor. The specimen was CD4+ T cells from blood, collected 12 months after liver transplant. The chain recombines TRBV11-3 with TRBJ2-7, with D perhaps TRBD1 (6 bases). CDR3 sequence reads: CASSLDLNRVNEQYF. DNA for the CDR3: TGTGCCAGCAGCTTAGATCTGAACAGGGTGAACGAGCAGTACTTC.